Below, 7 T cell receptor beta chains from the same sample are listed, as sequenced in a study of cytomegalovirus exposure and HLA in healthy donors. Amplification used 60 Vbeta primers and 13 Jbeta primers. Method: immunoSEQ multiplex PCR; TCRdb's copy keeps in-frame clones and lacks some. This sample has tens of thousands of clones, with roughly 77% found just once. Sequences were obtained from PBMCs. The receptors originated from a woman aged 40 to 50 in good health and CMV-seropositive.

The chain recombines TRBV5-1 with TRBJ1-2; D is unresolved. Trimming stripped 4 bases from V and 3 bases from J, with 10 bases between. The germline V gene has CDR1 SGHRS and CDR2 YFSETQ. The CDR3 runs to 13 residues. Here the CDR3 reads CASSRVGDYGYTF. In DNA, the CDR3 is TGCGCCAGCAGCCGGGTGGGAGACTATGGCTACACCTTC.

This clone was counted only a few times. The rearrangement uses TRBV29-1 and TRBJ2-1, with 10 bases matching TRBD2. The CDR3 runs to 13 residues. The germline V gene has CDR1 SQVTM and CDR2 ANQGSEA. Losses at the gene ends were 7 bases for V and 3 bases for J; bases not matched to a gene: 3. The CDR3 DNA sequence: TGCAGCGCCGTAGCGGGGGGCTACAATGAGCAGTTCTTC. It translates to CSAVAGGYNEQFF.

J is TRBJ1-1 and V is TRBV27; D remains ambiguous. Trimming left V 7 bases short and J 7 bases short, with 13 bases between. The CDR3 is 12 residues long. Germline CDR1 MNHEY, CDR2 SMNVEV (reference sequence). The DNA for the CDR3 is TGTGCCAGCATTCCACCGACGGGTGAAGCTTTCTTT. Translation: CASIPPTGEAFF.

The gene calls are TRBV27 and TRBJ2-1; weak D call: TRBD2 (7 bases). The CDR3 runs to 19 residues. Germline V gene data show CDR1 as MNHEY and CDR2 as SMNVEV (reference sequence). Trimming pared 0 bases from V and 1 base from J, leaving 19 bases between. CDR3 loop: CASSLSIIGGRRSYNEQFF. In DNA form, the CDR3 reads TGTGCCAGCAGTTTATCGATTATCGGGGGGCGGAGGTCCTACAATGAGCAGTTCTTC.

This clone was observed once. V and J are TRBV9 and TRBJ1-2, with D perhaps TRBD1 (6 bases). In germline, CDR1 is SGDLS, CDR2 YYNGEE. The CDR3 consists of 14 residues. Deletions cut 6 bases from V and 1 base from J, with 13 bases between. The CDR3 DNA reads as TGTGCCAGCAACCCGGGGGGCAGTAACTATGGCTACACCTTC. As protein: CASNPGGSNYGYTF. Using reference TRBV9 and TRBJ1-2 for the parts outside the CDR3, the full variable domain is DSGVTQTPKHLITATGQRVTLRCSPRSGDLSVYWYQQSLDQGLQFLIQYYNGEERAKGNILERFSAQQFPDLHSELNLSSLELGDSALYFCASNPGGSNYGYTFGSGTRLTVV.

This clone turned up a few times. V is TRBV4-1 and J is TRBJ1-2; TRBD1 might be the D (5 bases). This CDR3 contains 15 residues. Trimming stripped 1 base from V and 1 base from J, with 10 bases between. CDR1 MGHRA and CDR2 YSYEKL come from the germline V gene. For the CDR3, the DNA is TGCGCCAGCAGCCAAGGACCCAGGGATAACTATGGCTACACCTTC. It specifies CASSQGPRDNYGYTF.

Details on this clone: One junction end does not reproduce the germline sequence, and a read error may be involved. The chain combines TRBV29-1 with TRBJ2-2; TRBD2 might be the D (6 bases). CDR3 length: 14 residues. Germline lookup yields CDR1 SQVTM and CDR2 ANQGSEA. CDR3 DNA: TGCAGCGTTTTAGAACGGGGGAACCCCGGGGAGCTGTTTTTT. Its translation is CSVLERGNPGELFF.